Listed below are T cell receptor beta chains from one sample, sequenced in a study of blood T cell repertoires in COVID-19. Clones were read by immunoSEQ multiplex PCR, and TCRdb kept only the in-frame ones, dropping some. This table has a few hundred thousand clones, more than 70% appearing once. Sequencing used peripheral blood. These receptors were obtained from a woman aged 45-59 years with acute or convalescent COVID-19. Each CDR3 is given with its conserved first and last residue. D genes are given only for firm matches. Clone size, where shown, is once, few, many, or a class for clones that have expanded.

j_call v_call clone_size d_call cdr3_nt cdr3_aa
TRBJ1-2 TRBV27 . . TGTGCCAGCAGTTTTGGGGGGGCGGCTGGCTACACCTTC CASSFGGAAGYTF
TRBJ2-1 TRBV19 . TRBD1 TGTGCCAGTAGTATAAACAGGGGCTCCTACAATGAGCAGTTCTTC CASSINRGSYNEQFF
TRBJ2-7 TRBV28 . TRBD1 TGTGCCAGCAGTTTGGGGACAGGCCGGTGGTCCTACGAGCAGTACTTC CASSLGTGRWSYEQYF
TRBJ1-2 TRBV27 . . TGTGCCAGCAGTTTAGGGACTCCTAACTATGGCTACACCTTC CASSLGTPNYGYTF
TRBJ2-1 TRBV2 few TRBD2 TGTGCCAGCAGTGAAAACCTAGCGGGAGGGCCTCATGAGCAGTTCTTC CASSENLAGGPHEQFF
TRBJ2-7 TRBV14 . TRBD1 TGTGCCAGCAGCCAGGTTCCGGGACAGGGCTCCTACGAGCAGTACTTC CASSQVPGQGSYEQYF
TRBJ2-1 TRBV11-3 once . TGTGCCAGCAGAGAAGGGGGGCCTAAGGGGAGGGAGAGGTATGAGCAGTTCTTC CASREGGPKGRERYEQFF
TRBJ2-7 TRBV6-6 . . TGTGCCAGCTTGCCTAGCGCAGCTTACGAGCAGTACTTC CASLPSAAYEQYF
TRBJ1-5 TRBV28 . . TGTGCCAGCAGTTTCGGGGTGGCTAGCAATCAGCCCCAGCATTTT CASSFGVASNQPQHF
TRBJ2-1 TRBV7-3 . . TGTGCCAGCAGCTTAATGGGCGGGCCCTACAATGAGCAGTTCTTC CASSLMGGPYNEQFF
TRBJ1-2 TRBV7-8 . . TGTGCCAGCAGCTTAGACTCTGCGAGCTATGGCTACACCTTC CASSLDSASYGYTF
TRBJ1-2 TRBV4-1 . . TGCGCCAGCAGCCATTATTCTAACTATGGCTACACCTTC CASSHYSNYGYTF
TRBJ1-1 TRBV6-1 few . TGTGCCAGCAGCTCAACAGGGTATACTGAAGCTTTCTTT CASSSTGYTEAFF
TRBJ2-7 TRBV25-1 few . TGTGCCAGCAGTGAATACGGGGGCTACGAGCAGTACTTC CASSEYGGYEQYF
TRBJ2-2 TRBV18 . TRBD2 TGTGCCAGCTCACCCTCAGCGGGAGGGCCGGGGACCGGGGAGCTGTTTTTT CASSPSAGGPGTGELFF
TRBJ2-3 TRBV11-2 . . TGTGCCAGCAGCTTATTAGTGGCAGATACGCAGTATTTT CASSLLVADTQYF
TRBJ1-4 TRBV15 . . TGTGCCACCCTTGGAGAGTACCCAGAGGAAAAACTGTTTTTT CATLGEYPEEKLFF
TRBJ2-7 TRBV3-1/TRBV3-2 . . TGTGCCAGCAGCCAAGAGAGCGAACCGACCTACGAGCAGTACTTC CASSQESEPTYEQYF
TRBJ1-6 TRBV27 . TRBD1 TGTGCCAGCAGACGAGGACAGGAGGCCGCTAATTCACCCCTCCACTTT CASRRGQEAANSPLHF
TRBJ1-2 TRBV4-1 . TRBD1 TGCGCCAGCAGCCAAGATCCCGCGACAGGGGGCTGGGGCTACACCTTC CASSQDPATGGWGYTF
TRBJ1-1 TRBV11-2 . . TGTGCCAGCAGCGTTTCCAGGGGTGGCACTGAAGCTTTCTTT CASSVSRGGTEAFF
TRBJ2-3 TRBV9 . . TGTGCCAGCAGGCCTACAGGGTCAGATACGCAGTATTTT CASRPTGSDTQYF
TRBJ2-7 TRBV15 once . TGTGCCACCAGCAGAGGGAAAGGGACTGGAGGCTACGAGCAGTACTTC CATSRGKGTGGYEQYF
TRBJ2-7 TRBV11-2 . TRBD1 TGTGCCAGCAGCCTATCAGGGGGAACGGCTTCCTACGAGCAGTACTTC CASSLSGGTASYEQYF
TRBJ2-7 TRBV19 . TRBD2 TGTGCCAGTAGTATATACGGTCGTGGAGGCGGGAGCTCCTACGAGCAGTACTTC CASSIYGRGGGSSYEQYF
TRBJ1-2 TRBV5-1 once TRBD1 TGCGCCAGCAGCATAGGGACAGGCTATGGCTACACCTTC CASSIGTGYGYTF
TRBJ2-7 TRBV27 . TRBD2 TGTGCCAGCAGTTTATCGACTAGCGGGACCTACGAGCAGTACTTC CASSLSTSGTYEQYF
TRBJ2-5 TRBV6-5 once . TGTGCCAGCAAAAGACAGGGAGGCGAGACCCAGTACTTC CASKRQGGETQYF
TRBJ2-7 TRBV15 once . TGTGCCACCAGCAGACATTCTAGCTACGAGCAGTACTTC CATSRHSSYEQYF